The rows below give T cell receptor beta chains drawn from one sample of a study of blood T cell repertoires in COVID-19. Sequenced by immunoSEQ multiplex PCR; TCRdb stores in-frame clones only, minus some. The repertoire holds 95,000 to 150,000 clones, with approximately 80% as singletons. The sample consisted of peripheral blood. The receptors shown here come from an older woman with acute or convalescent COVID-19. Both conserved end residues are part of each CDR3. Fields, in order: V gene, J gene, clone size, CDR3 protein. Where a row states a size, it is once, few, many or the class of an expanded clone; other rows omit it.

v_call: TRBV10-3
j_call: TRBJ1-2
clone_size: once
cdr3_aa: CAISRQSNYGYTF

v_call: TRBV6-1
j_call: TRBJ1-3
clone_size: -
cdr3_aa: CASSERGTGNGNTIYF

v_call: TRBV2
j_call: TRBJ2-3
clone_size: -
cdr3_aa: CASSEAAEFTDTQYF

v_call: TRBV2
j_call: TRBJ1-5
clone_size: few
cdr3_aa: CASRTGTTGPQHF

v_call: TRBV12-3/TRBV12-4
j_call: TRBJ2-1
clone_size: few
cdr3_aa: CASNPSVGNEQFF

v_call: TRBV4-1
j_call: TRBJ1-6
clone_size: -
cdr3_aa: CASSQGPGKSYNSPLHF

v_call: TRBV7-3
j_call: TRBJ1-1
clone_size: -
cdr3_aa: CASSRTVNTEAFF

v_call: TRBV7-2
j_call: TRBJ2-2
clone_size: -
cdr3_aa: CASSALSGGANTGELFF

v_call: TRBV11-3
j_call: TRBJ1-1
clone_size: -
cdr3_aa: CASSLVPGLTEAFF

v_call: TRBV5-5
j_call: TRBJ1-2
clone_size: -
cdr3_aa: CASSLEGGGNYGYTF

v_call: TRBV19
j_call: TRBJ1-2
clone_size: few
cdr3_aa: CASSIRGGGHYGYTF

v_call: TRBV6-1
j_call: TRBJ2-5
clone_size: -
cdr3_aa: CASSEDIKETQYF

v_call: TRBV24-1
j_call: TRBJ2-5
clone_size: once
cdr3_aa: CATSDGARGGQETQYF

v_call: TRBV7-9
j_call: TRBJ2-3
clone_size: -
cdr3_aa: CASSLSAGTLDTQYF

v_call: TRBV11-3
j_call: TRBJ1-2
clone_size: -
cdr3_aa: CASSLRGQNYGYTF

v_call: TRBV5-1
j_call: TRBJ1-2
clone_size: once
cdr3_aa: CASSSGQGDSHGYTF

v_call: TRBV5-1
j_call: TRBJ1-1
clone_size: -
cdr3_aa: CASSLLANTEAFF